Each of the 25 T cell receptor beta chains below was sequenced from the same sample in a study of blood T cell repertoires in COVID-19. Using immunoSEQ multiplex PCR, the repertoire was profiled, and TCRdb retains in-frame clones only, with some absent. The repertoire holds some 670,000 clones, with more than 80% as singletons. Sequencing was carried out using peripheral blood. The receptors derive from a woman younger than 30 with acute or convalescent COVID-19.

J is TRBJ1-6 and V is TRBV19; TRBD1 agrees at 7 bases. V dropped 9 bases and J dropped 6; count of bases not matched to a gene: 11. Germline V gene data show CDR1 as LNHDA and CDR2 as SQIVND (reference sequence). CDR3 length: 15 amino acids. The CDR3 protein is CARGNPAGGNSPLHF. DNA for the CDR3: TGTGCCAGAGGCAATCCCGCAGGGGGTAATTCACCCCTCCACTTT.

V is TRBV4-1 and J is TRBJ2-3; maybe TRBD1 (5 bases). The length of the CDR3 is 16 residues. Between the trimmed V and J ends, which lost 1 base and 2 bases, there was a span of 13 bases. Germline V gene data show CDR1 as MGHRA and CDR2 as YSYEKL. The CDR3 loop reads CASSQGPIGVTDTQYF. CDR3 DNA: TGCGCCAGCAGCCAAGGCCCTATAGGGGTCACAGATACGCAGTATTTT.

This clone was seen just once. This sequence joins TRBV9 and TRBJ1-3, with no clear D. The CDR3 extends over 13 amino acids. Germline V gene sequence: CDR1 SGDLS, CDR2 YYNGEE. The V gene lost 1 base and the J gene lost 4 bases, with 6 bases spanning the gap. The CDR3 loop reads CASSVPGGNTIYF. Here the CDR3 DNA reads TGTGCCAGCAGCGTACCGGGGGGAAACACCATATATTTT.

The V gene is TRBV2, the J gene TRBJ2-1; a possible D gene is TRBD2 (6 bases). CDR1 is SNHLY, CDR2 FYNNEI, per germline. The germline V and J ends were trimmed by 2 bases and 7 bases, with 12 bases remaining between them. This CDR3 has 14 residues. CDR3 bases: TGTGCCAGCAGTGAACCCGGGGGAAGGAATGAGCAGTTCTTC. This encodes CASSEPGGRNEQFF.

CDR3 protein: CASSPPGGEARGYTF. The CDR3 DNA sequence: TGTGCCAGCAGCCCGCCCGGGGGGGAAGCAAGGGGCTACACCTTC. The chain recombines TRBV9 with TRBJ1-2; D is perhaps TRBD1 (5 bases). Deletions cut 4 bases from V and 8 bases from J, with 21 bases between. CDR3 length: 15 amino acids. CDR1 is SGDLS and CDR2 is YYNGEE in the germline V gene.

Of note for this clone: Other DNA sequences in the same sample also yield this CDR3. The chain uses TRBV9 and TRBJ2-7; 9 positions match TRBD1. The CDR3 contains 14 residues. Unmatched junction bases numbered 4, after V lost 4 bases and J lost 2 bases. Germline values: CDR1 SGDLS, CDR2 YYNGEE. CDR3 sequence (DNA): TGTGCCAGCAGCCTGACAGGGGGGACCTACGAGCAGTACTTC. It codes for CASSLTGGTYEQYF.

In the case of this clone: At one end the junction does not follow the germline gene, possibly because of a read error. The V and J genes are TRBV14 and TRBJ2-5, with D unclear. This CDR3 region has 13 residues. Per the germline V gene, CDR1 is SGHDN and CDR2 is FVKESK. CDR3 nucleotides: TGTGCCAGTAGCCTACAAGAACAAGAGACCCAGTACTTC. This codes for CASSLQEQETQYF.

This sequence joins TRBV12-5 and TRBJ2-3, with 14 bases matching TRBD2. This CDR3 has 16 amino acids. Looked up from germline, CDR1 is LGHNT and CDR2 is FRNRAP. The J segment lost 6 bases and the V segment lost 5 bases, leaving 7 bases of the junction unmatched. Written as DNA, the CDR3 is TGTGCTAGTGGTAGGGGACTAGCGGGGGTTTTGGATACGCAGTATTTT. It translates to CASGRGLAGVLDTQYF.

This clone is a singleton in its sample. The rearrangement joins TRBV9 to TRBJ2-7; D perhaps matches TRBD1 (5 bases). The CDR3 spans 15 residues. The ends were cut back, 0 bases at V and 3 bases at J, with 13 bases in the middle. Germline-derived CDR1 and CDR2 are SGDLS and YYNGEE. CDR3 loop: CASSVDLTASYEQYF. CDR3 coding DNA: TGTGCCAGCAGCGTAGATCTGACAGCCAGCTACGAGCAGTACTTC.

The table lists this clone with a few counts. The chain carries TRBV5-6 and TRBJ2-7; weak D call: TRBD1 (6 bases). The CDR3 has 15 residues. CDR1 is SGHDT, CDR2 YYEEEE, per germline. V gave up 3 bases and J gave up 5 bases, with 18 bases separating them. This CDR3 is CASSSRPQGTHEQYF. Here the CDR3 DNA reads TGTGCCAGCAGCTCGCGACCTCAGGGGACCCACGAGCAGTACTTC.

The chain couples TRBV2 to TRBJ1-5, with 8 bases identical to TRBD1. V lost 10 bases and J lost 6; bases outside the gene matches: 14. The CDR3 is 15 residues long. Germline lookup yields CDR1 SNHLY and CDR2 FYNNEI. The CDR3 DNA sequence: TGTGCCACCCGAGCCGGGACAGGAGCATCTCAGCCCCAGCATTTT. As protein: CATRAGTGASQPQHF.

The chain is built from TRBV9 and TRBJ1-2; 9 bases match TRBD1. The CDR3 has 14 residues. In germline, CDR1 is SGDLS, CDR2 YYNGEE. Germline trimming cut 4 bases from V and 8 bases from J; bases unmatched to any gene: 9. CDR3 sequence (DNA): TGTGCCAGCAGCTCGGGACAGGGAGGTGTGGGCTACACCTTC. It codes for CASSSGQGGVGYTF.

The chain recombines TRBV5-4 with TRBJ1-2; D unresolved. Trimming cost V 0 bases and J 3 bases, with 15 bases left between them. Germline V gives CDR1 SGHNT, CDR2 YYREEE (reference sequence). The length of the CDR3 is 16 residues. In DNA form, the CDR3 reads TGTGCCAGCAGCTTGGACGCTGGTCGGGTTGACTATGGCTACACCTTC. This codes for CASSLDAGRVDYGYTF.

The CDR3 sequence: CASSQEEGVTDEQFF. The CDR3, as DNA: TGTGCCAGCAGCCAAGAGGAAGGGGTGACGGATGAGCAGTTCTTC. The rearrangement uses TRBV4-2 and TRBJ2-1, with TRBD1 as a possible D gene (5 bases). Germline CDR1 and CDR2: LGHNA and YNFKEQ. The CDR3 spans 15 residues. Deletions cut 0 bases from V and 8 bases from J, with 14 bases between.

The chain links TRBV4-2 to TRBJ1-5; 9 bases map to TRBD1. The trim removed 1 base at V and 6 bases at J, leaving 4 bases unmatched. Germline V lookup: CDR1 LGHNA, CDR2 YNFKEQ. The CDR3 runs to 15 residues. The CDR3 region is CASSQAGQGTQPQHF. Written as DNA, the CDR3 is TGTGCCAGCAGCCAAGCAGGACAGGGGACTCAGCCCCAGCATTTT.

The J gene is TRBJ2-6, the V gene TRBV30, with unresolved D. The germline V gene encodes CDR1 GTSNPN and CDR2 SVGIG (reference sequence). V dropped 6 bases and J dropped 4 bases, with 4 bases sitting between them. The CDR3 length is 11 residues. The CDR3 sequence: CACRGANVLTF. The CDR3 region has the DNA TGTGCCTGTCGGGGGGCCAACGTCCTGACTTTC.

The chain is built from TRBV7-7 and TRBJ2-2, with TRBD2 matching over 12 bases. Germline values: CDR1 SSHAT, CDR2 FNYEAQ (reference sequence). The CDR3 extends over 17 amino acids. Trimming took 2 bases from V and 5 from J; bases not matched to a gene: 6. The chain's CDR3 is CASSLPQTSGGTGELFF. In DNA form, the CDR3 reads TGTGCCAGCAGCTTACCTCAGACTAGCGGGGGTACCGGGGAGCTGTTTTTT.

The count of this clone is one. For the CDR3, the DNA is TGTGCCAGCAGCCCACGACAGGGGAGTACCTACGAGCAGTACTTC. This codes for CASSPRQGSTYEQYF. The V call is TRBV7-9, the J call TRBJ2-7; the match to TRBD1 covers 8 bases. Unmatched junction bases numbered 8, after V lost 5 bases and J lost 2 bases. CDR1 and CDR2 from the germline V gene are SEHNR and FQNEAQ (reference sequence). The CDR3 loop spans 15 amino acids.

The genes are TRBV2 and TRBJ1-5; 12 nucleotides line up with TRBD1. CDR3 length: 16 amino acids. Germline V gene sequence: CDR1 SNHLY, CDR2 FYNNEI. The trim removed 5 bases at V and 5 bases at J, leaving 7 bases unmatched. In nucleotides, the CDR3 is TGTGCCAGCAGTCCGAGCCGGGACAGGGGGCATCAGCCCCAGCATTTT. This gives the protein CASSPSRDRGHQPQHF. Supplemented by reference TRBV2 and TRBJ1-5, the full variable domain reads EPEVTQTPSHQVTQMGQEVILRCVPISNHLYFYWYRQILGQKVEFLVSFYNNEISEKSEIFDDQFSVERPDGSNFTLKIRSTKLEDSAMYFCASSPSRDRGHQPQHFGDGTRLSIL.

V usage is TRBV6-1 and J usage is TRBJ2-1; tentatively, D is TRBD2 (5 bases). Looked up from germline, CDR1 is MNHNS and CDR2 is SASEGT. The CDR3 has 15 residues. Trimming cost V 2 bases and J 6 bases, with 14 bases left between them. Here the CDR3 DNA reads TGTGCCAGCAGTGAAACCCCTGAGGGAGCCAATGAGCAGTTCTTC. Amino acid sequence: CASSETPEGANEQFF.

The table lists this clone with a count of one. The chain uses TRBV28 and TRBJ2-7; 8 nucleotides match TRBD1. J lost 7 bases, V lost 8 bases, and 13 bases had no gene match. The CDR3 is 14 residues long. Germline values: CDR1 MDHEN, CDR2 SYDVKM. Here the CDR3 reads CASRPDRGSREQYF. CDR3 bases: TGTGCCAGCCGTCCTGACAGGGGATCTCGGGAGCAGTACTTC.

The V gene is TRBV5-6, the J gene TRBJ2-6; D is ambiguous. V was pared by 2 bases and J by 6 bases, with 9 bases between. The CDR3 has 14 amino acids. Germline CDR1 and CDR2: SGHDT and YYEEEE. The CDR3 is CASSFFSSANVLTF. CDR3 nucleotides: TGTGCCAGCAGCTTCTTTAGTTCGGCCAACGTCCTGACTTTC.

The chain recombines TRBV24-1 with TRBJ1-2; a weak D match, TRBD1 (6 bases). The CDR3 is made up of 14 amino acids. CDR1 is KGHDR, CDR2 SFDVKD, per germline. With 3 bases removed from V and 2 bases from J, the gap between germline ends came to 9 bases. The CDR3 DNA reads TGTGCCACCAGTGATGGGGGACAAAACTATGGCTACACCTTC. Encoded protein: CATSDGGQNYGYTF.

This clone was picked up a small number of times. Other nucleotide sequences in the sample specify the same CDR3. The V call is TRBV19, the J call TRBJ2-7; D is perhaps TRBD1 (5 bases). The CDR3 contains 12 residues. Germline values: CDR1 LNHDA, CDR2 SQIVND (reference sequence). Deletions cut 2 bases from V and 4 bases from J, with 6 bases between. As DNA, the CDR3 is TGTGCCAGTAGTATACAGGGTTACGAGCAGTACTTC. Translation: CASSIQGYEQYF. The full variable domain, with the rest looked up from reference TRBV19 and TRBJ2-7, is DGGITQSPKYLFRKEGQNVTLSCEQNLNHDAMYWYRQDPGQGLRLIYYSQIVNDFQKGDIAEGYSVSREKKESFPLTVTSAQKNPTAFYLCASSIQGYEQYFGPGTRLTVT.

This sequence joins TRBV19 and TRBJ2-1, with D uncertain. The germline gives CDR1 LNHDA, CDR2 SQIVND (reference sequence). The germline V and J ends were trimmed by 1 base and 5 bases, with 15 bases remaining between them. This CDR3 contains 16 residues. DNA of the CDR3: TGTGCCAGTAGTATAGGTCCGATAAGCCCCGACAATGAGCAGTTCTTC. It translates to CASSIGPISPDNEQFF. The full variable domain, completed using reference TRBV19 and TRBJ2-1, is DGGITQSPKYLFRKEGQNVTLSCEQNLNHDAMYWYRQDPGQGLRLIYYSQIVNDFQKGDIAEGYSVSREKKESFPLTVTSAQKNPTAFYLCASSIGPISPDNEQFFGPGTRLTVL.